This TCR beta chain was sequenced in a study of cytomegalovirus exposure and HLA in healthy donors. Looked up from germline, CDR1 is LNHDA and CDR2 is SQIVND (reference sequence). V was clipped by 5 bases and J by 7 bases, with 9 bases between them. The CDR3 has 12 residues. As concerns this clone: Its antigen remains unidentified.

This PCR relied on a set of 60 Vbeta primers and 13 Jbeta primers. Assay: immunoSEQ multiplex PCR; the TCRdb copy retains only in-frame clones and omits some. The data show approximately 110,000 clones, about 80% seen once. Study results and limitations: According to the study, roughly 160 TCR beta chains were cytomegalovirus-associated.

Donors were nominally healthy when sampled, though unrecorded immune exposures were likely. The specimen sequenced was PBMCs. This receptor was taken from a woman between 50 and 59 years old in good health and CMV-seropositive. The V gene is TRBV19, the J gene TRBJ2-1, with D possibly being TRBD1 (6 bases). The CDR3 DNA is TGTGCCAGTAGTGCACAGGGTAATGAGCAGTTCTTC. Encoded protein: CASSAQGNEQFF.